This TCR beta chain appears in the sequencing data of a study of STAT5B mutations in CD4+ large granular lymphocyte leukemia. Study-wide results and caveats: Roughly a quarter of private leukemic clonotypes occurred rarely in other patients' non-leukemic repertoires. 8/27 top patient clones versus 2/35 control clones were TRBV06-family.

Trimming shortened V by 4 bases and J by 7 bases, and 5 bases separated the two germline ends. The CDR3 covers 11 residues. Germline CDR1 reads ENHRY; CDR2 reads SYGVKD. To note about this clone: Its antigen is not identified.

Sequenced by immunoSEQ multiplex PCR; TCRdb stores in-frame clones only, minus some. The profile covers about 38,000 clones, with approximately 85% appearing a single time and roughly 1.2% taken by the ten largest. Sequencing used CD4+ T cells from blood buffy coats. The chain has TRBV10-3 and TRBJ2-1; D ambiguous. The receptor was isolated from a human donor in good health. Here the CDR3 reads CAISAANEQFF. The CDR3 coding sequence is TGTGCCATCAGTGCCGCAAATGAGCAGTTCTTC.